Given below is one TCR beta chain in context. Antigen unknown. The data were obtained in a study of brain T cells in children with intractable seizures. Overall study findings and caveats: Only CDR3 sequence similarity suggested viral specificity, without known HCMV serostatus.

Method: immunoSEQ multiplex PCR; TCRdb's copy keeps in-frame clones and lacks some. Of 300,000 to 400,000 clones in the sample, approximately 93% were seen once. The germline CDR1 and CDR2 sequences are SGHAT and FQNNGV. The length of the CDR3 is 18 residues. V shed 5 bases and J shed 4 bases, with 21 bases lying between them. Time point specified: blood from clinic visit 5 months post-surgery; TSC patient then seizure free. Surgery cases with the highest brain T cell transcript signatures were chosen for sequencing. The chain links TRBV11-2 to TRBJ1-6, with a weak D call TRBD1 (5 bases). Specimen: peripheral blood, collected about 5 months after surgery. This sequence was found in a boy in the first two years of life with tuberous sclerosis and intractable seizures. CDR3: CASSERDPGRGYNSPLHF. The CDR3 DNA follows: TGTGCCAGCAGCGAGAGAGATCCGGGACGCGGTTATAATTCACCCCTCCACTTT.